This TCR beta chain was captured in a study of control samples from healthy donors and cancer patients (dated by TCRdb to about 2020). This clone appeared once. No antigen is known for it. It has no much larger one-base neighbor in the sample; base qualities were not kept. The library was obtained by the immunoSEQ multiplex PCR assay. TCRdb's version of the immuneACCESS table is confined to in-frame rearrangements and falls short of the full clone set. An unresolved V gene accounts for under half of the shortfall where checked; the remainder is of unknown origin. Within this sample are about 59,000 clones, with 92% of them counted one time only. The ten largest account for around 1.7% of the sample. The sequence was collected from a man aged 40-55 years with colorectal cancer. Sequenced: PBMCs.

The CDR3 region has the sequence CASSLITADTGELFF. The bases are TGCGCCAGCAGCTTGATTACAGCAGACACCGGGGAGCTGTTTTTT. The rearrangement joined TRBV5-1 to TRBJ2-2, with an unclear D gene assignment. Including the terminal cysteine and phenylalanine, the CDR3 comprises 15 residues. Only the CDR3 part of the read is kept: 45 bases, read in frame from the first base. V loses 1 base of germline sequence and J loses 3 bases, and the interval between the two ends is 10 bases. CDR1 and CDR2 are drawn from the germline V gene: SGHRS, YFSETQ.